This T cell receptor (beta chain) was captured in a study of blood T cell repertoires in COVID-19. Study as a whole: COVID-19 samples from acute and convalescent phases originated in the United States, Italy and Spain.

Germline CDR1 is SQVTM and CDR2 is ANQGSEA. J gave up 4 bases and V 6 bases, and 5 bases lay outside the gene matches. This CDR3 is built from 13 residues. Method: immunoSEQ multiplex PCR; TCRdb's copy keeps in-frame clones and lacks some. The sample includes 250,000 to 400,000 clones, roughly 88% of them seen just once. This TCR was recovered from a woman in her twenties or thirties with COVID-19, enrolled during active disease. Input material: peripheral blood. The chain recombines TRBV29-1 with TRBJ2-7; 11 bases match TRBD1. This CDR3 reads CSVAGTGGYEQYF. The CDR3 nucleotides read TGCAGCGTAGCCGGGACAGGGGGGTACGAGCAGTACTTC.